This paragraph reports one TCR beta chain. What it recognizes is unknown. These data come from a study of cytomegalovirus exposure and HLA in healthy donors. Study background: One earlier analysis, a look at around 180 million T cells, found some 110 million unique TCR beta sequences. Of all 400 or so donors who were genotyped, under 90% belonged to the Caucasian-associated ancestry cluster.

Whole-study findings and limits: An ancestry cluster, one associated with Asian ancestry, reportedly showed fewer N-insertions than the roughly 670-donor mean in a later analysis.

PCR employed 60 Vbeta and 13 Jbeta primers. Authors' data handling: A follow-up analysis tallied tens of millions of unique TCR beta chains, roughly 11 million shared. Sequenced by immunoSEQ multiplex PCR; TCRdb stores in-frame clones only, minus some. D and trimming come from the DNA, and the V and J calls and clone size come from that table. The repertoire has about 190,000 clones, over 70% of them found once; the top ten carry around 3.9%. Germline V lookup: CDR1 LNHDA, CDR2 SQIVND (reference sequence). The CDR3 spans 16 residues. V lost 4 bases and J lost 0, with 12 bases in between. Sequenced material: PBMCs. This chain connects TRBV19 to TRBJ1-4; D is unclear. This receptor was taken from a man aged 50 to 59 in good health and CMV-seronegative. The CDR3 spells CASSTTGRATNEKLFF. DNA of the CDR3: TGTGCCAGTAGTACCACGGGAAGGGCAACTAATGAAAAACTGTTTTTT.